This TCR beta chain was obtained from a study of T cell repertoires in cytomegalovirus infection. Study background: Through public TCR beta signatures, both CMV infection and matching HLA type were indicated. Overall study results and limits: HLA-C-restricted TCR beta clonotypes specific for CMV led the ex vivo response.

TCRdb passed the reads through MiXCR, listing each CDR3 protein once. The sample has approximately 170,000 distinct CDR3 sequences; roughly 15% are singletons. Germline assignment: CDR1 MDHEN and CDR2 SYDVKM. The J segment lost 3 bases and the V segment lost 6 bases, leaving 12 bases of the junction unmatched. This CDR3 has 18 amino acids. About this clonotype: The antigen is undetermined.

This chain links TRBV28 with TRBJ2-5; TRBD2 agrees at 14 bases. The source of this sequence is a human donor in good health (CMV status not recorded). Some clones in this sample may be carry-over from other donors' samples. Sequenced input: CD8+ T cells from PBMCs. CDR3 sequence reads: CASSLTPGLAGAEETQYF. CDR3 nucleotide sequence: TGTGCCAGCAGCCTCACCCCGGGACTAGCGGGAGCTGAAGAGACCCAGTACTTC.